The rows below give T cell receptor beta chains drawn from one sample of a study of blood T cell repertoires in COVID-19. Profiling relied on immunoSEQ multiplex PCR, and the TCRdb table lists in-frame clones only, not all of them. The sample contains 310,000 or so clones, 88% of which appear only once. The sequenced sample was peripheral blood. The receptors stem from a woman in her twenties or thirties with COVID-19, enrolled during active disease. The CDR3 runs from the conserved cysteine through the conserved F or W. D genes are given only for firm matches. Rows give clone size only sometimes, using once, few, many, or a class for an expanded clone.

>TRBV18|15|TRBJ1-2|-|-
CASSPIPQGSDGYTF
TGTGCCAGCTCGCCGATCCCCCAGGGTTCCGATGGCTACACCTTC
>TRBV10-3|15|TRBJ2-3|TRBD2|-
CAISGTSGITDTQYF
TGTGCCATCAGTGGCACTAGCGGGATCACAGATACGCAGTATTTT
>TRBV9|13|TRBJ2-7|TRBD2|once
CASSTAGAYEQYF
TGTGCCAGCTCTACCGCGGGGGCCTACGAGCAGTACTTC
>TRBV20-1|11|TRBJ1-1|-|-
CSARRGLEAFF
TGCAGTGCTAGACGAGGCCTCGAAGCTTTCTTT
>TRBV28|15|TRBJ2-3|TRBD2|-
CASSPSGRAADTQYF
TGTGCCAGCAGTCCGAGCGGGAGGGCCGCAGATACGCAGTATTTT
>TRBV6-5|13|TRBJ2-7|-|-
CASFSGRGYEQYF
TGTGCCAGCTTTAGCGGCAGAGGGTACGAGCAGTACTTC
>TRBV19|13|TRBJ1-5|-|few
CASMSGWTQPQHF
TGTGCCAGTATGTCAGGGTGGACTCAGCCCCAGCATTTT
>TRBV6-5|13|TRBJ2-2|-|-
CASSHSRTGELFF
TGTGCCAGCAGCCACAGCCGCACCGGGGAGCTGTTTTTT
>TRBV7-9|14|TRBJ1-6|TRBD1|-
CASSIPGGNSPLHF
TGTGCCAGCAGCATCCCAGGGGGTAATTCACCCCTCCACTTT
>TRBV6-5|13|TRBJ2-7|-|-
CASSLGPQRALDF
TGTGCCAGCAGTTTGGGGCCCCAGCGGGCCCTGGACTTC
>TRBV14|16|TRBJ1-6|TRBD1|-
CASRKTGADRNSPLHF
TGTGCCAGCAGAAAGACAGGGGCCGACCGTAATTCACCCCTCCACTTT
>TRBV18|16|TRBJ1-6|-|-
CASSLGGSSYNSPLHF
TGTGCCAGCTCACTCGGGGGGAGCTCCTATAATTCACCCCTCCACTTT
>TRBV3-1/TRBV3-2|12|TRBJ1-2|-|-
CASSQRTFDYTF
TGTGCCAGCAGCCAAAGGACATTTGACTACACCTTC
>TRBV6-5|14|TRBJ1-1|-|-
CASSKQRGGTEAFF
TGTGCCAGCAGTAAGCAAAGGGGGGGGACTGAAGCTTTCTTT
>TRBV7-2|15|TRBJ2-7|TRBD2|-
CASSFTSGSNYEQYF
TGTGCCAGCAGCTTCACTAGCGGGAGTAACTACGAGCAGTACTTC
>TRBV9|14|TRBJ2-4|-|once
CASSVEDGGNIQYF
TGTGCCAGCAGCGTAGAGGACGGGGGAAACATTCAGTACTTC
>TRBV7-6|14|TRBJ1-5|-|-
CASSLYSGNQPQHF
TGTGCCAGCAGCTTATATTCAGGGAATCAGCCCCAGCATTTT
>TRBV24-1|13|TRBJ1-1|-|-
CATSLRGSTEAFF
TGTGCCACCAGCCTCAGGGGAAGCACTGAAGCTTTCTTT
>TRBV27|15|TRBJ1-4|-|-
CASRERQGKSEKLFF
TGTGCCAGCAGGGAGAGGCAGGGAAAGAGTGAAAAACTGTTTTTT
>TRBV6-6|15|TRBJ2-1|TRBD2|-
CASSPSLAGGNEQFF
TGTGCCAGCAGTCCGTCGCTAGCGGGAGGGAATGAGCAGTTCTTC
>TRBV6-6|13|TRBJ2-7|-|once
CASTGRVGGEQYF
TGTGCCAGCACAGGCAGGGTTGGCGGCGAGCAGTACTTC
>TRBV6-1|18|TRBJ2-3|TRBD2|-
CASSEFLWGLANTDTQYF
TGTGCCAGCAGTGAATTCCTTTGGGGACTAGCCAACACAGATACGCAGTATTTT
>TRBV7-8|11|TRBJ2-2|-|-
CASSPAGELFF
TGTGCCAGCAGCCCGGCCGGGGAGCTGTTTTTT
>TRBV9|16|TRBJ2-1|TRBD2|-
CASSVAGLAGGTEQFF
TGTGCCAGCAGCGTAGCGGGACTAGCGGGAGGTACGGAGCAGTTCTTC
>TRBV30|12|TRBJ1-2|-|-
CAWSSGVGGYTF
TGTGCCTGGAGTTCAGGGGTGGGCGGCTACACCTTC
>TRBV7-9|13|TRBJ1-1|-|-
CASGSRGDTEAFF
TGTGCCAGCGGCTCCCGGGGGGACACTGAAGCTTTCTTT
>TRBV5-1|15|TRBJ2-7|TRBD2|-
CASSLVREHSYEQYF
TGCGCCAGCAGCTTGGTGCGGGAGCACTCCTACGAGCAGTACTTC
>TRBV18|16|TRBJ1-5|-|-
CASSPPGLASNQPQHF
TGTGCCAGCTCACCACCCGGGTTGGCGAGCAATCAGCCCCAGCATTTT
>TRBV6-6|13|TRBJ2-7|-|-
CATRNRDTYEQYF
TGTGCCACCAGAAACAGGGACACCTACGAGCAGTACTTC
>TRBV19|14|TRBJ1-6|TRBD1|few
CASSSGTGERPLHF
TGTGCCAGTAGTTCCGGGACAGGGGAGCGGCCCCTCCACTTT
>TRBV7-2|14|TRBJ2-5|TRBD2|-
CASSLASGQETQYF
TGTGCCAGCAGCCTCGCTAGCGGCCAAGAGACCCAGTACTTC
>TRBV4-1|16|TRBJ2-7|-|once
CASSQDQSGGFYEQYF
TGCGCCAGCAGCCAAGATCAGTCAGGGGGGTTCTACGAGCAGTACTTC
>TRBV14|15|TRBJ1-4|-|few
CASSQATSANEKLFF
TGTGCCAGCAGCCAAGCCACCTCGGCTAATGAAAAACTGTTTTTT
>TRBV4-2|17|TRBJ2-7|TRBD2|-
CASSRALGGRGAYEQYF
TGTGCCAGCAGCCGTGCCCTGGGCGGGAGAGGGGCCTACGAGCAGTACTTC
>TRBV2|14|TRBJ1-2|-|-
CASSELETNYGYTF
TGTGCCAGCAGTGAACTGGAGACTAACTATGGCTACACCTTC
>TRBV18|16|TRBJ1-5|TRBD1|-
CASRRGDRVSNQPQHF
TGTGCCAGCCGCCGGGGGGACAGGGTTTCCAATCAGCCCCAGCATTTT
>TRBV28|14|TRBJ1-2|-|-
CASTILGQVYGYTF
TGTGCCAGCACTATTTTAGGTCAGGTCTATGGCTACACCTTC
>TRBV2|16|TRBJ1-5|TRBD1|-
CASSHKTTGGSQPQHF
TGTGCCAGCAGCCACAAGACTACAGGGGGAAGTCAGCCCCAGCATTTT
>TRBV7-9|13|TRBJ2-7|-|-
CASRPRDSYEQYF
TGTGCCAGCAGGCCCCGGGACTCCTACGAGCAGTACTTC
>TRBV18|12|TRBJ2-7|-|-
CASSRQNNEQYF
TGTGCCAGCTCTCGACAGAACAACGAGCAGTACTTC
>TRBV10-1|12|TRBJ1-2|-|once
CASSDWTYGYTF
TGCGCCAGCAGTGATTGGACTTATGGCTACACCTTC
>TRBV11-2|15|TRBJ2-3|-|-
CASSSTGVSTDTQYF
TGTGCCAGCAGCTCTACGGGGGTTAGCACAGATACGCAGTATTTT
>TRBV29-1|14|TRBJ2-5|-|-
CSVGTGNLEETQYF
TGCAGCGTTGGGACGGGGAATTTGGAAGAGACCCAGTACTTC
>TRBV4-3|15|TRBJ2-7|-|once
CASSRYLGLPYEQYF
TGCGCCAGCAGCCGCTACCTGGGACTCCCCTACGAGCAGTACTTC